This T cell receptor beta chain was recorded in a study of T-cell reconstitution after alpha-beta-depleted transplantation in children. CDR3 length: 17 amino acids. Germline assignment: CDR1 DFQATT and CDR2 SNEGSKA (reference sequence). V was pared by 3 bases and J by 2 bases, with 14 bases of the junction left unmatched. This clonotype was recorded many times. A library of TCRbeta sequences, prepared with unique molecular identifiers, was generated. Using its own MiXCR run on the PCR reads, TCRdb lists one record per CDR3 protein. This table has roughly 590,000 distinct CDR3 sequences, 16% appearing once.

The TCR comes from a human donor who donated a stem cell graft to a child with acute myeloid leukemia. The specimen comprised PBMCs from the stem cell graft donor, sampled from the stem cell graft. This chain links TRBV20-1 with TRBJ2-3; the match to TRBD1 covers 7 bases. CDR3 in amino acids: CSASPPRLTGNTDTQYF. The CDR3 coding sequence is TGCAGTGCTAGTCCCCCCCGATTGACAGGGAACACAGATACGCAGTATTTT.